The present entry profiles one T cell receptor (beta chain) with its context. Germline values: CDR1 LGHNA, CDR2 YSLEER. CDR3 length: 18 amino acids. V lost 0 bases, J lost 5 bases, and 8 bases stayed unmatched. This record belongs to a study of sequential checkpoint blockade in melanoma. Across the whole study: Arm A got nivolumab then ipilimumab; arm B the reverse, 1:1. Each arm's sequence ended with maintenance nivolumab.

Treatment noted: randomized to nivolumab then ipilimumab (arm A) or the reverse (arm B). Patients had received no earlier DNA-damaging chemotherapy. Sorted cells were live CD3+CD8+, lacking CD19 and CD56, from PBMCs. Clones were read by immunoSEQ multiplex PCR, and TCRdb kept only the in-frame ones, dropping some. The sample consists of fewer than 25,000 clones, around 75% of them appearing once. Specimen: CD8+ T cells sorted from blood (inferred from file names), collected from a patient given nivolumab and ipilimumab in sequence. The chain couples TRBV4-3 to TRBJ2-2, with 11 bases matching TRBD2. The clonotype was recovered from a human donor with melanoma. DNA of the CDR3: TGCGCCAGCAGCCAAGACCTAGCGGGGGGAGAGGGGACCGGGGAGCTGTTTTTT. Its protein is CASSQDLAGGEGTGELFF.